This T cell receptor (beta chain) is drawn from a study of shared clonotypes between healthy human individuals. A note on this clone: A single base is all that separates this from a far larger clone, so a read error is likely. Other DNA variants within this sample encode the same CDR3.

The V and J ends lost 4 bases and 2 bases respectively, with 12 bases between them. The germline V gene has CDR1 SGHRS and CDR2 YFSETQ. This CDR3 has 14 residues. Only in-frame clones appear in the TCRdb table, and some are missing; sequencing was by immunoSEQ multiplex PCR. Of a few hundred thousand clones in the sample, approximately 71% were seen once. Input material: PBMCs. The chain combines TRBV5-1 with TRBJ2-5; D is unresolved. The origin of this receptor is a woman between 40 and 50 years old in good health. Some clones in this sample may be carry-over from other donors' samples. As DNA, the CDR3 is TGCGCCAGCAGCCAGCAGAGAAGTCAAGAGACCCAGTACTTC. Amino acid sequence: CASSQQRSQETQYF.